A single sample is the source of the 25 T cell receptor beta chains below, sequenced in a study of EBV T-cell therapy then PD-1 blockade in nasopharyngeal carcinoma. Treatment indicated: AdE1-LMPpoly-expanded autologous EBV-specific T-cell therapy followed by anti-PD-1 nivolumab. Their antigens remain unidentified. TCRdb's table, derived via immunoSEQ multiplex PCR, lists solely in-frame clones and lacks some. The sample records around 19,000 clones, roughly 83% being singletons. The specimen was CD8+ T cells from blood, collected at day 0 from a patient whose treatment included autologous EBV-specific T cells and nivolumab. The receptors come from a man aged 35-49 years with nasopharyngeal carcinoma.

The chain employs TRBV4-3 and TRBJ1-1; D may be TRBD1 (5 bases). V was cut by 0 bases and J by 6 bases, with 11 bases left in between. This CDR3 is 14 amino acids long. Germline V gives CDR1 LGHNA, CDR2 YSLEER. CDR3 protein: CASSQEAGRPEAFF. CDR3 bases: TGCGCCAGCAGCCAAGAAGCAGGGCGACCTGAAGCTTTCTTT.

This chain joins TRBV9 and TRBJ1-3; TRBD1 might be the D (5 bases). The CDR3 runs to 15 residues. The germline CDR1 and CDR2 sequences are SGDLS and YYNGEE. Trimming stripped 0 bases from V and 1 base from J, with 8 bases between. The CDR3 loop is CASSVGRGSGNTIYF. The CDR3 DNA reads as TGTGCCAGCAGCGTAGGAAGGGGATCTGGAAACACCATATATTTT.

This rearrangement joins TRBV15 to TRBJ2-2; no clear D gene. V was cut by 4 bases and J by 1 base, with 7 bases left in between. This CDR3 has 14 amino acids. Per the germline V gene, CDR1 is LNHNV and CDR2 is YYDKDF (reference sequence). CDR3 nucleotides: TGTGCCACCAGCAACACAGAGAACACCGGGGAGCTGTTTTTT. Encoded protein: CATSNTENTGELFF.

This clone was detected only once. The chain employs TRBV25-1 and TRBJ2-4, with 8 bases matching TRBD1. Per germline, CDR1 MGHDK and CDR2 SYGVNS. The CDR3 contains 14 residues. The V gene end was trimmed by 3 bases and the J gene end by 9 bases; junction bases not matched to a gene: 7. The CDR3 nucleotides read TGTGCCAGCAGTGACCCCAGGGGGCGAGGCATTCAGTACTTC. Translating gives CASSDPRGRGIQYF.

This chain connects TRBV4-3 to TRBJ1-4; D is possibly TRBD1 (6 bases). CDR3 size: 17 residues. V lost 0 bases and J lost 2, with 13 bases in between. Germline lookup yields CDR1 LGHNA and CDR2 YSLEER. CDR3 region: CASSQERGGLTNEKLFF. CDR3 DNA sequence: TGCGCCAGCAGCCAAGAAAGAGGGGGTTTGACTAATGAAAAACTGTTTTTT.

J is TRBJ1-2 and V is TRBV5-4, with D maybe TRBD1 (5 bases). Looked up from germline, CDR1 is SGHNT and CDR2 is YYREEE (reference sequence). With 1 base removed from V and 3 bases from J, the gap between germline ends came to 13 bases. This CDR3 contains 15 residues. CDR3 nucleotide sequence: TGTGCCAGCAGCTTGTGGACACCCGGCTACTATGGCTACACCTTC. This encodes CASSLWTPGYYGYTF.

The chain has TRBV5-6 and TRBJ1-1; weak D call: TRBD1 (6 bases). Trimming left V 2 bases short and J 0 bases short, with 17 bases between. CDR3 size: 17 residues. The germline V gene encodes CDR1 SGHDT and CDR2 YYEEEE. The CDR3 sequence is CASSFQGGRRMNTEAFF. The CDR3 coding sequence is TGTGCCAGCAGCTTTCAAGGGGGACGCCGAATGAACACTGAAGCTTTCTTT.

The rearrangement links TRBV24-1 to TRBJ1-3; the D is unclear. This CDR3 spans 11 amino acids. Germline V gene data show CDR1 as KGHDR and CDR2 as SFDVKD. Trimming removed 6 bases at V and 4 bases at J, with 3 bases between. This chain's CDR3 is CATSRGNTIYF. In nucleotides, the CDR3 is TGTGCCACCAGTCGGGGAAACACCATATATTTT.

The chain couples TRBV12-3 or TRBV12-4 to TRBJ1-2, with unresolved D. V was cut by 8 bases and J by 13 bases, with 17 bases left in between. The CDR3 has 11 residues. This CDR3 is CASSTGITSTF. CDR3 nucleotides: TGTGCCAGCTCGACCGGGATAACGAGCACCTTC.

CDR3 protein: CASSSSLAVGAYEQYF. The CDR3 DNA follows: TGCGCCAGCAGCTCCAGTCTAGCGGTCGGGGCCTACGAGCAGTACTTC. V is TRBV5-1 and J is TRBJ2-7, with 7 bases fitting TRBD2. The trim removed 3 bases at V and 2 bases at J, leaving 11 bases unmatched. The V gene's germline CDR1 is SGHRS and CDR2 YFSETQ. CDR3 size: 16 residues. The full variable domain, completed using reference TRBV5-1 and TRBJ2-7, is KAGVTQTPRYLIKTRGQQVTLSCSPISGHRSVSWYQQTPGQGLQFLFEYFSETQRNKGNFPGRFSGRQFSNSRSEMNVSTLELGDSALYLCASSSSLAVGAYEQYFGPGTRLTVT.

This clone was observed a single time. The rearrangement links TRBV3-1 (or the pseudogene TRBV3-2) to TRBJ2-7, with D tentatively TRBD1 (5 bases). Germline V CDR1 and CDR2: LGHDT, YNNKEL (reference sequence). The V end was cut by 4 bases, the J end by 6 bases, with 13 bases between. The CDR3 spans 13 residues. CDR3 sequence (DNA): TGTGCCAGCAGCCCCACCAGACAGAGCGAGCAGTACTTC. Translation gives CASSPTRQSEQYF.

This chain links TRBV12-3 or TRBV12-4 with TRBJ1-2, with D possibly matching TRBD1 (5 bases). The CDR3 covers 13 residues. With 1 base removed from V and 8 bases from J, the gap between germline ends came to 11 bases. CDR3 amino acids: CASSLGGGSGYTF. The CDR3 DNA reads as TGTGCCAGCAGTTTAGGGGGGGGATCAGGCTACACCTTC.

This rearrangement joins TRBV7-3 to TRBJ2-5, with 11 bases that match TRBD2. The CDR3 totals 15 residues. Germline V gene data show CDR1 as SGHTA and CDR2 as FQGTGA. The V segment lost 5 bases and the J segment 1 base; nucleotides outside the gene matches: 3. The DNA of the CDR3 is TGTGCCAGCAGCCCACTAGCGGGGGCCCAAGAGACCCAGTACTTC. It encodes CASSPLAGAQETQYF.

This clone was observed once. The CDR3 protein is CASSVPGNQPQHF. CDR3 nucleotide sequence: TGTGCCAGCAGTGTCCCGGGTAATCAGCCCCAGCATTTT. J is TRBJ1-5 and V is TRBV11-3; no clear D gene. V lost 6 bases and J lost 4, with 10 bases in between. CDR3 size: 13 residues. The germline V gene has CDR1 SGHNT and CDR2 YENEEA.

The chain couples TRBV4-3 to TRBJ2-3; D is perhaps TRBD2 (5 bases). The CDR3 has 14 amino acids. V was clipped by 4 bases and J by 0 bases, with 8 bases between them. Looked up from germline, CDR1 is LGHNA and CDR2 is YSLEER. In nucleotides, the CDR3 is TGCGCCAGCAGCCTCAGGAGGAGCACAGATACGCAGTATTTT. Translating gives CASSLRRSTDTQYF.

The CDR3 region is CASSNTRGTNEKLFF. In DNA, the CDR3 is TGTGCCAGCAGCAATACACGGGGTACTAATGAAAAACTGTTTTTT. The V gene is TRBV6-5, the J gene TRBJ1-4; D gene uncertain. The CDR3 has 15 residues. Trimming stripped 6 bases from V and 2 bases from J, with 13 bases between. CDR1 and CDR2 from the germline V gene are MNHEY and SVGAGI.

The chain has TRBV27 and TRBJ2-7; 9 nucleotides agree with TRBD1. Germline lookup yields CDR1 MNHEY and CDR2 SMNVEV (reference sequence). V gave up 6 bases and J gave up 6 bases; unmatched junction bases: 18. This CDR3 region has 17 residues. CDR3: CASSDADRGDGVGEQYF. The CDR3 bases are TGTGCCAGCAGCGACGCGGACAGGGGAGATGGGGTTGGCGAGCAGTACTTC.

This clone appeared a few times. Other DNA variants within this sample encode the same CDR3. The chain has TRBV6-1 and TRBJ2-3; TRBD2 aligns across 14 bases. The length of the CDR3 is 15 residues. Trimming at V came to 3 bases and at J to 4 bases, leaving 0 bases not matched to a gene. Per germline, CDR1 MNHNS and CDR2 SASEGT. The CDR3 DNA follows: TGTGCCAGCAGTGAGACTAGCGGGGGGGCAGATACGCAGTATTTT. As protein: CASSETSGGADTQYF.

The chain recombines TRBV9 with TRBJ2-3; D is perhaps TRBD1 (6 bases). The germline V gene has CDR1 SGDLS and CDR2 YYNGEE. CDR3 length: 16 residues. Trimming cost V 1 base and J 6 bases, with 18 bases left between them. The CDR3 bases are TGTGCCAGCAGCGTAAGGACAGTCGGGGACCAGGATACGCAGTATTTT. Translation: CASSVRTVGDQDTQYF.

This chain links TRBV4-1 with TRBJ1-5; weak D call: TRBD1 (5 bases). Germline V gene sequence: CDR1 MGHRA, CDR2 YSYEKL. CDR3 length equals 14 residues. V lost 1 base, J lost 3 bases, and 7 bases lay in between. CDR3 sequence reads: CASSQGGFNQPQHF. The DNA of the CDR3 is TGCGCCAGCAGCCAAGGGGGGTTCAATCAGCCCCAGCATTTT.

The chain carries TRBV13 and TRBJ2-5, with D unclear. The CDR3 is 14 amino acids. The V gene's germline CDR1 is PRHDT and CDR2 FYEKMQ (reference sequence). V lost 3 bases and J 4 bases, leaving 12 bases between the germline ends. The DNA for the CDR3 is TGTGCCAGCAGCTTCTTGGCACCCCCAGAGACCCAGTACTTC. Its translation is CASSFLAPPETQYF.

This clone was found a few times. V and J are TRBV2 and TRBJ2-2; 10 bases are a match to TRBD1. From germline, CDR1 is SNHLY and CDR2 FYNNEI. CDR3 size: 15 residues. V gave up 6 bases and J gave up 6 bases; unmatched junction bases: 7. The CDR3 region is CASRPDRGPAGELFF. The CDR3 region has the DNA TGTGCCAGCAGACCCGACAGGGGGCCGGCCGGGGAGCTGTTTTTT.

The chain recombines TRBV12-3 or TRBV12-4 with TRBJ2-3; D unresolved. V lost 7 bases, J lost 0 bases, and 8 bases lay in between. The CDR3 has 13 amino acids. The CDR3: CASTEPSTDTQYF. DNA for the CDR3: TGTGCCAGCACAGAACCTAGCACAGATACGCAGTATTTT.

The chain links TRBV6-4 to TRBJ2-3, with D uncertain. This CDR3 has 14 residues. CDR1 and CDR2 (germline): MRHNA, SNTAGT. Trimming shortened V by 5 bases and J by 1 base, and 10 bases separated the two germline ends. This chain's CDR3 is CASSITEGTDTQYF. The CDR3 DNA reads TGTGCCAGCAGTATCACGGAAGGCACAGATACGCAGTATTTT.

This sequence joins TRBV27 and TRBJ1-1; TRBD1 aligns across 7 bases. This CDR3 region has 13 residues. V shed 4 bases, J shed 4 bases, and the junction held 3 bases outside the gene matches. From germline, CDR1 is MNHEY and CDR2 SMNVEV (reference sequence). CDR3 nucleotides: TGTGCCAGCAGTTACAGGGGATCCACTGAAGCTTTCTTT. Amino acid sequence: CASSYRGSTEAFF.